This T cell receptor (beta chain) was captured by sequencing in a study of T cell responses to AZD1222 COVID-19 vaccine. Study context: The study pooled second doses at about 4 or about 12 weeks. Study outcomes and limitations: Females made up more of the donors, who were largely white British, and clonal diversity may have come out too low. There were repertoire samples only from the period after the peak T cell response. Targets within unmutated variant regions were reportedly found for nearly half of spike-specific TCRs.

Clones were read by immunoSEQ multiplex PCR, and TCRdb kept only the in-frame ones, dropping some. Seen here are about 190,000 clones, 92% observed once, and the top ten hold 1% to 1.5%. This clone was recorded a few times. No antigen is known for it. This specimen was peripheral blood, taken on day 0 of AZD1222 vaccination. This TCR was recovered from an adult in good health.

CDR3 bases: TGTGCCAGTAGTAAAAGACAGGGAGGAACGCCCCAGCATTTT. Translating it yields CASSKRQGGTPQHF. J is TRBJ1-5 and V is TRBV19; the match to TRBD1 covers 7 bases. This CDR3 is 14 amino acids long. J lost 9 bases, V lost 4 bases, and 9 bases had no gene match. CDR1 and CDR2 (germline): LNHDA, SQIVND (reference sequence). Together with reference TRBV19 and TRBJ1-5, the CDR3 gives the full variable domain: DGGITQSPKYLFRKEGQNVTLSCEQNLNHDAMYWYRQDPGQGLRLIYYSQIVNDFQKGDIAEGYSVSREKKESFPLTVTSAQKNPTAFYLCASSKRQGGTPQHFGDGTRLSIL.